This TCR beta chain was recovered during a study of early T cells in non-severe SARS-CoV-2 infection. Study in general: Sequencing was performed on bulk RNA from unsorted whole blood, leaving chains unpaired.

Germline-derived CDR1 and CDR2 are SGHAT and FQNNGV. J gave up 7 bases and V 4 bases, and 16 bases lay outside the gene matches. The length of the CDR3 is 17 residues. Study conclusions and caveats: The study's VDJdb matching favored anti-spike CD8 responses and missed private and CD4 specificities.

As concerns this clonotype: Its antigen remains unknown.

Unique molecular identifiers (one per individual cDNA molecule) were attached. TCRdb reprocessed the 5' RACE reads with MiXCR, giving one entry per CDR3 protein. The sample has tens of thousands of distinct CDR3 sequences; roughly 4% are singletons. This chain links TRBV11-2 with TRBJ2-5, with 9 bases identical to TRBD1. This clonotype was obtained from an adult who was a healthcare worker with PCR-confirmed SARS-CoV-2 infection or an uninfected control (not recorded which). Input material: whole blood. CDR3 sequence (DNA): TGTGCCAGCAGCTCCGGGACAGGGCGAGGCCCGAGTAGGACCCAGTACTTC. Translated: CASSSGTGRGPSRTQYF. Full variable domain (rest looked up from reference TRBV11-2 and TRBJ2-5): EAGVAQSPRYKIIEKRQSVAFWCNPISGHATLYWYQQILGQGPKLLIQFQNNGVVDDSQLPKDRFSAERLKGVDSTLKIQPAKLEDSAVYLCASSSGTGRGPSRTQYFGPGTRLLVL.